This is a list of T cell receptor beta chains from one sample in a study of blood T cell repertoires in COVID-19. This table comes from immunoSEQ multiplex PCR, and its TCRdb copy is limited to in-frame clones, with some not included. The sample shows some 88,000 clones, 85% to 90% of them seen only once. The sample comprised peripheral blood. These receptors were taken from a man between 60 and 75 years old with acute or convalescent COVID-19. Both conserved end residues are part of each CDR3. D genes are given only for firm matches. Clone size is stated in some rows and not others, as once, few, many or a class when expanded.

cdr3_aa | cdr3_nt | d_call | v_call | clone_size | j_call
CASVSFTGAQPQHF | TGTGCCAGCGTTAGTTTCACAGGGGCCCAGCCCCAGCATTTT | TRBD1 | TRBV6-5 | NA | TRBJ1-5
CAPLSAAGGSSYEQYF | TGTGCCCCCCTTTCGGCAGCGGGAGGGAGCTCCTACGAGCAGTACTTC | TRBD2 | TRBV27 | once | TRBJ2-7
CASSLGQGGPEAFF | TGTGCCAGCAGCTTAGGACAGGGTGGGCCTGAAGCTTTCTTT | TRBD1 | TRBV7-9 | NA | TRBJ1-1
CASSHGGFGVNYGYTF | TGTGCCAGCAGCCACGGAGGGTTTGGTGTTAACTATGGCTACACCTTC | NA | TRBV3-1/TRBV3-2 | NA | TRBJ1-2
CASGSPGMLSTEAFF | TGTGCTAGTGGTTCACCAGGGATGTTGAGCACTGAAGCTTTCTTT | NA | TRBV12-5 | NA | TRBJ1-1
CASSLEGGLETQYF | TGTGCCAGCAGCTTAGAAGGCGGGTTGGAGACCCAGTACTTC | NA | TRBV7-7 | NA | TRBJ2-5
CARPGPVRTRPPYEQYF | TGTGCCAGACCAGGCCCAGTGAGGACAAGACCCCCCTACGAGCAGTACTTC | NA | TRBV6-4 | NA | TRBJ2-7
CASSPSPQGETQYF | TGTGCCAGCAGCCCCAGTCCCCAGGGTGAGACCCAGTACTTC | NA | TRBV11-3 | NA | TRBJ2-5
CASSQGRVNNQPQHF | TGCGCCAGCAGTCAAGGCAGGGTAAACAATCAGCCCCAGCATTTT | NA | TRBV23-1 | NA | TRBJ1-5
CASSAGTSAYNEQFF | TGTGCCTCCTCCGCTGGGACTAGCGCATACAATGAGCAGTTCTTC | TRBD2 | TRBV30 | NA | TRBJ2-1
CASGISGQWTEAFF | TGTGCTAGTGGTATATCAGGGCAGTGGACTGAAGCTTTCTTT | NA | TRBV12-5 | NA | TRBJ1-1
CASSMGGGRVPETQYF | TGTGCCAGTAGTATGGGGGGCGGGAGGGTCCCAGAGACCCAGTACTTC | TRBD2 | TRBV19 | NA | TRBJ2-5
CASSIGVRGGEQFF | TGTGCCAGCAGCATCGGGGTGAGAGGAGGCGAGCAGTTCTTC | NA | TRBV11-2 | NA | TRBJ2-1
CASSLTGDRAGNTIYF | TGTGCCAGCAGCTTAACCGGGGACAGAGCTGGAAACACCATATATTTT | TRBD1 | TRBV7-9 | NA | TRBJ1-3
CASTGLREPGLALNTGELFF | TGCGCCAGCACTGGGTTGAGGGAACCGGGACTAGCGTTGAATACCGGGGAGCTGTTTTTT | TRBD2 | TRBV10-1 | NA | TRBJ2-2
CASSVGLAGRQETQYF | TGCGCCAGCAGCGTCGGACTAGCGGGCCGGCAAGAGACCCAGTACTTC | TRBD2 | TRBV5-1 | NA | TRBJ2-5
CASSSSSGGAYNEQFF | TGTGCCAGCAGCTCCTCTAGCGGGGGGGCATACAATGAGCAGTTCTTC | TRBD2 | TRBV7-8 | NA | TRBJ2-1
CASARRLGQANYEQYF | TGTGCCAGCGCCCGAAGGTTAGGACAGGCGAACTACGAGCAGTACTTC | TRBD1 | TRBV27 | NA | TRBJ2-7
CASSDRGLPKDTQYF | TGTGCCAGCAGTGACCGGGGACTTCCTAAAGATACGCAGTATTTT | NA | TRBV6-4 | NA | TRBJ2-3
CASSADRGPRVDTGELFF | TGTGCCAGCAGTGCAGACAGGGGGCCGCGGGTGGACACCGGGGAGCTGTTTTTT | TRBD1 | TRBV6-7 | NA | TRBJ2-2
CASSLGWSRGRTDTQYF | TGCGCCAGCAGCTTAGGATGGAGTCGAGGCCGCACAGATACGCAGTATTTT | NA | TRBV5-1 | NA | TRBJ2-3
CAWRGDSYEQYF | TGTGCCTGGAGGGGGGACAGTTACGAGCAGTACTTC | TRBD1 | TRBV30 | NA | TRBJ2-7
CASKGTSGSNEQFF | TGTGCCAGCAAAGGGACTAGCGGGAGCAATGAGCAGTTCTTC | TRBD2 | TRBV2 | NA | TRBJ2-1
CTSSQDRTTGQVNTGELFF | TGCACCAGCAGCCAAGATAGGACCACGGGACAGGTTAACACCGGGGAGCTGTTTTTT | NA | TRBV1 | few | TRBJ2-2
CARPGASNSYEQYF | TGCGCCAGACCTGGGGCATCGAACTCCTACGAGCAGTACTTC | NA | TRBV23-1 | NA | TRBJ2-7